These 21 T cell receptor beta chains share one sample of origin, sequenced in a study of radiotherapy plus CTLA-4 blockade in lung cancer. Using immunoSEQ multiplex PCR, the repertoire was profiled, and TCRdb retains in-frame clones only, with some absent. The table lists about 70,000 clones, 79% of them singletons. Sequenced material: peripheral blood, taken from a patient treated with radiotherapy plus ipilimumab. The receptors here all came from a human donor with non-small cell lung cancer who had a complete response to radiotherapy plus ipilimumab.

J is TRBJ1-4 and V is TRBV6-5; 9 bases are a match to TRBD1. This CDR3 spans 15 amino acids. The V and J ends lost 6 bases and 0 bases, in that order; junction bases with no gene match: 2. Germline lookup yields CDR1 MNHEY and CDR2 SVGAGI. The CDR3 reads CASRDRGSTNEKLFF. In nucleotides, the CDR3 is TGTGCCAGCAGGGACAGGGGCTCAACTAATGAAAAACTGTTTTTT.

The chain has TRBV4-3 and TRBJ1-1; 9 bases map to TRBD1. CDR1 LGHNA and CDR2 YSLEER come from the germline V gene. The junction had 4 bases not matched to a gene; V was cut back by 5 bases and J by 0 bases. The CDR3 consists of 15 residues. CDR3 nucleotide sequence: TGCGCCAGCAGCTCCGGGACAGGGTTGAACACTGAAGCTTTCTTT. It translates to CASSSGTGLNTEAFF.

The CDR3 DNA sequence: TGTGCCAGCAGCCGCCGGTGGGGGAAACAGAATGAAAAACTGTTTTTT. It specifies CASSRRWGKQNEKLFF. The V gene is TRBV5-4, the J gene TRBJ1-4; D possibly corresponds to TRBD1 (5 bases). This CDR3 has 16 amino acids. Germline V lookup: CDR1 SGHNT, CDR2 YYREEE (reference sequence). V was trimmed by 4 bases and J by 5 bases, leaving 18 bases between them.

The V call is TRBV27, the J call TRBJ1-2; TRBD1 might be the D (6 bases). Germline CDR1 and CDR2: MNHEY and SMNVEV (reference sequence). CDR3 length: 13 amino acids. V shed 0 bases and J shed 8 bases, with 10 bases lying between them. As DNA, the CDR3 is TGTGCCAGCAGTTTATCGCGTGGGGGCGGCTACACCTTC. Translated, it gives CASSLSRGGGYTF.

The chain combines TRBV6-6 with TRBJ1-5, with TRBD1 as a possible D gene (5 bases). Trimming pared 5 bases from V and 0 bases from J, leaving 8 bases between. The CDR3 is made up of 14 amino acids. Germline lookup yields CDR1 MNHNY and CDR2 SVGAGI (reference sequence). The CDR3 DNA reads as TGTGCCAGCAGTCCCAGGGTTAGCAATCAGCCCCAGCATTTT. This translates into CASSPRVSNQPQHF.

This chain connects TRBV6-1 to TRBJ1-1; 8 nucleotides line up with TRBD1. The CDR3 consists of 14 residues. Germline CDR1 and CDR2: MNHNS and SASEGT. V shed 4 bases, J shed 4 bases, and the junction held 5 bases outside the gene matches. CDR3 nucleotides: TGTGCCAGCAGTGCGACAGGGGACGTCACTGAAGCTTTCTTT. Translation: CASSATGDVTEAFF.

This clone has a handful of counts. This chain joins TRBV16 and TRBJ2-6, with D uncertain. Trimming removed 4 bases at V and 2 bases at J, with 6 bases between. Germline V gene lookup returns CDR1 KGHSY and CDR2 FQNENV. This CDR3 is 14 amino acids long. In nucleotides, the CDR3 is TGTGCCAGCAGCCCGTTGGCTGGGGCCAACGTCCTGACTTTC. Its protein product is CASSPLAGANVLTF.

This chain joins TRBV6-5 and TRBJ1-2, with TRBD1 as a possible D gene (5 bases). The V and J ends lost 5 bases and 10 bases respectively, with 17 bases between them. The CDR3 is 13 residues long. Germline loops: CDR1 MNHEY, CDR2 SVGAGI. The CDR3 here is CASSETPTVDYTF. The CDR3 DNA is TGTGCCAGCAGTGAAACTCCGACAGTTGACTACACCTTC.

This chain links TRBV6-6 with TRBJ2-5, with a tentative D call TRBD1 (6 bases). Trimming removed 7 bases at V and 2 bases at J, with 20 bases between. The CDR3 extends over 16 amino acids. Germline V gene data show CDR1 as MNHNY and CDR2 as SVGAGI (reference sequence). The CDR3, as DNA: TGTGCCAGCACCAAACCACCGGGACACCTTCAAGAGACCCAGTACTTC. Protein product: CASTKPPGHLQETQYF.

The J gene is TRBJ2-7, the V gene TRBV6-5, with 10 bases matching TRBD2. Germline trimming cut 4 bases from V and 3 bases from J; bases unmatched to any gene: 3. The CDR3 length is 14 residues. Per the germline V gene, CDR1 is MNHEY and CDR2 is SVGAGI. The CDR3 region is CASSSASGGYEQYF. The DNA for the CDR3 is TGTGCCAGCAGTTCCGCTAGCGGGGGCTACGAGCAGTACTTC.

The CDR3 spells CSVVLRPTGQYF. The DNA of the CDR3 is TGCAGCGTTGTTCTACGACCGACGGGGCAGTACTTC. The V gene is TRBV29-1, the J gene TRBJ2-7; no firm D call. Germline CDR1 and CDR2: SQVTM and ANQGSEA. The CDR3 totals 12 residues. V lost 4 bases, J lost 9 bases, and 16 bases lay in between.

The V and J genes are TRBV14 and TRBJ1-2; no definite D call. The CDR3 is made up of 13 amino acids. Germline CDR1 reads SGHDN; CDR2 reads FVKESK. Trimming shortened V by 6 bases and J by 0 bases, and 8 bases separated the two germline ends. Here the CDR3 DNA reads TGTGCCAGCAGTGAAGGCACTAACTATGGCTACACCTTC. It codes for CASSEGTNYGYTF.

V usage is TRBV5-6 and J usage is TRBJ2-1; possibly TRBD1 or TRBD2 for D (5 bases each). CDR3 length: 11 residues. Germline CDR1 and CDR2: SGHDT and YYEEEE. V was shortened by 1 base and J by 13 bases, with 9 bases between the two germline ends. CDR3 sequence (DNA): TGTGCCAGCAGCTTGAGGGGACCCCAGTTCTTC. Translating it yields CASSLRGPQFF.

The rearrangement joins TRBV6-5 to TRBJ1-1, with 9 bases matching TRBD1. The CDR3 is 14 amino acids. V dropped 5 bases and J dropped 5; count of bases not matched to a gene: 6. From germline, CDR1 is MNHEY and CDR2 SVGAGI. DNA of the CDR3: TGTGCCAGCAGTCCCTACGACAGGGGGACTGAAGCTTTCTTT. Amino acid sequence: CASSPYDRGTEAFF.

The chain carries TRBV6-1 and TRBJ1-3, with D unresolved. The germline V gene has CDR1 MNHNS and CDR2 SASEGT. The CDR3 has 14 amino acids. V lost 3 bases and J 1 base, leaving 7 bases between the germline ends. DNA for the CDR3: TGTGCCAGCAGTGAGCAACATTCTGGAAACACCATATATTTT. Translated: CASSEQHSGNTIYF.

The chain combines TRBV7-9 with TRBJ1-1; D remains unclear. V was trimmed by 0 bases and J by 8 bases, leaving 13 bases between them. The length of the CDR3 is 14 residues. The germline gives CDR1 SEHNR, CDR2 FQNEAQ (reference sequence). The CDR3 sequence: CASSLAIRGSEAFF. The CDR3 DNA follows: TGTGCCAGCAGCTTAGCTATCCGGGGTTCAGAAGCTTTCTTT.

This clone was seen just once. The V and J genes are TRBV7-2 and TRBJ2-3; 7 bases fit TRBD1. The junction had 5 bases not matched to a gene; V was cut back by 5 bases and J by 9 bases. This CDR3 has 12 amino acids. The germline gives CDR1 SGHTA, CDR2 FQGNSA. The CDR3 reads CASSPYRGTQYF. CDR3 nucleotides: TGTGCCAGCAGCCCGTACAGGGGCACGCAGTATTTT.

This chain links TRBV27 with TRBJ1-2; D not certain. The CDR3 runs to 15 residues. In germline, CDR1 is MNHEY, CDR2 SMNVEV (reference sequence). V was pared by 5 bases and J by 0 bases, with 13 bases between. The DNA of the CDR3 is TGTGCCAGCAGTCCCCGGGAGATAGCTAACTATGGCTACACCTTC. Residues: CASSPREIANYGYTF.

V is TRBV2 and J is TRBJ2-7; 9 nucleotides align to TRBD2. V lost 5 bases to trimming and J lost 5 bases; unmatched junction nucleotides: 7. Germline lookup yields CDR1 SNHLY and CDR2 FYNNEI. The CDR3 has 14 amino acids. The CDR3 sequence: CASSYAGGLNEQYF. CDR3 nucleotides: TGTGCCAGCAGTTACGCGGGGGGGCTCAACGAGCAGTACTTC.

This chain connects TRBV9 to TRBJ2-3, with a weak D call TRBD2 (6 bases). Trimming took 4 bases from V and 3 from J, leaving 18 bases between them. CDR3 size: 16 residues. Germline V lookup: CDR1 SGDLS, CDR2 YYNGEE. CDR3: CASSPSPGEWTDTQYF. The CDR3 coding sequence is TGTGCCAGCAGCCCCAGCCCGGGGGAGTGGACAGATACGCAGTATTTT.

The chain combines TRBV7-9 with TRBJ1-2, with D possibly TRBD1 on 5 matching bases. CDR3 length equals 16 residues. V dropped 1 base and J dropped 2 bases, with 14 bases sitting between them. Germline loops: CDR1 SEHNR, CDR2 FQNEAQ (reference sequence). The CDR3 DNA follows: TGTGCCAGCAGCTTAGGGGGCGGGGCAGGGAACTATGGCTACACCTTC. Translation gives CASSLGGGAGNYGYTF.